These T cell receptor beta chains were read from a single sample in a study of cytomegalovirus exposure and HLA in healthy donors. The data were produced by immunoSEQ multiplex PCR, yet TCRdb's version contains in-frame clones alone and is incomplete. The table shows 110,000 to 150,000 clones, with approximately 81% occurring only once. The sequenced sample consisted of PBMCs. These receptors all stem from a boy aged 2 to 10 in good health and CMV-seronegative. Both conserved end residues are part of each CDR3. A D gene is named only where the DNA matches it firmly. Rows may omit the clone size; those that give it use once, few, many or a size class.

TGTGCCAGCAGCTGGGGCAGCGTTTCACCCCTCCACTTT	CASSWGSVSPLHF	TRBJ1-6	TRBV13	NA	NA
TGTGCCAACAGTAGGGGACAGGGGGGAGCAACTGAAGCTTTCTTT	CANSRGQGGATEAFF	TRBJ1-1	TRBV6-5	TRBD1	NA
TGCACCAGCACTAGAGAGACCCAGTACTTC	CTSTRETQYF	TRBJ2-5	TRBV1	NA	NA
TGTGCCAGCAGTCCCTGGGAGACGACTACAGATACGCAGTATTTT	CASSPWETTTDTQYF	TRBJ2-3	TRBV27	NA	NA
TGTGCCAGTAGTATTGGGAGAACAGGGGGCTCCTACGAGCAGTACTTC	CASSIGRTGGSYEQYF	TRBJ2-7	TRBV19	TRBD1	once
TGTGTCAGCAGCGGAAGAAGACCCGACTTCACCTATGGCTACACCTTC	CVSSGRRPDFTYGYTF	TRBJ1-2	TRBV9	NA	NA
TGTGCCAGCAGCTTAGAGGGACTAGCGGTTACCTACGAGCAGTACTTC	CASSLEGLAVTYEQYF	TRBJ2-7	TRBV7-6	TRBD2	NA
TGTGCCAGCAGCCCCTTAGCGGGAGGGGAGACCCAGTACTTC	CASSPLAGGETQYF	TRBJ2-5	TRBV9	TRBD2	NA
TGTGCCAGCAGTTCTAACAGGGGTCGAAACACCATATATTTT	CASSSNRGRNTIYF	TRBJ1-3	TRBV6-5	TRBD1	few
TGTGCCAGCAGTTACGGTTTTCGCGGGAATGAAAAACTGTTTTTT	CASSYGFRGNEKLFF	TRBJ1-4	TRBV6-5	NA	NA
TGCAGCGCTAGGGACAGGGCGAACACTGAAGCTTTCTTT	CSARDRANTEAFF	TRBJ1-1	TRBV29-1	TRBD1	NA
TGTGCCAGCTCAGCATTCGGACAGGGGGGAAACACTGAAGCTTTCTTT	CASSAFGQGGNTEAFF	TRBJ1-1	TRBV18	TRBD1	NA
TGTGCCACCCAAATCGCCAGGGGGGATTATGAGCAGTTCTTC	CATQIARGDYEQFF	TRBJ2-1	TRBV6-5	NA	NA
TGTGCCAGCACCACAAGGACTGAGAACACCGGGGAGCTGTTTTTT	CASTTRTENTGELFF	TRBJ2-2	TRBV6-1	NA	NA
TGTGCCAGTAGTATGACCGGGGGGGCCTACAATGAGCAGTTCTTC	CASSMTGGAYNEQFF	TRBJ2-1	TRBV19	TRBD2	NA
TGTGCCAGCAGCAGGAACACTGAAGCTTTCTTT	CASSRNTEAFF	TRBJ1-1	TRBV27	NA	few
TGTGCCAGCAGTGGAACAGGGGGCCTTGGAAACACCATATATTTT	CASSGTGGLGNTIYF	TRBJ1-3	TRBV2	TRBD1	once
TGTGCCAGCAGTTCGGGGGTACGGTTCTACGAGCAGTACTTC	CASSSGVRFYEQYF	TRBJ2-7	TRBV27	NA	NA
TGTGCCAGCAGTGACAACAGGGGTCCCCTCCACTTT	CASSDNRGPLHF	TRBJ1-6	TRBV28	TRBD1	NA
TGTGCCAGCAGCTTCGGACGTTCCAGCGGGGTCGGCACAGATACGCAGTATTTT	CASSFGRSSGVGTDTQYF	TRBJ2-3	TRBV7-2	TRBD2	NA
TGTGCCAGCAACTCCATCACAGGGGTGAATGAAAAACTGTTTTTT	CASNSITGVNEKLFF	TRBJ1-4	TRBV28	TRBD1	NA
TGCAGCGTTGGCCCCCTACTAGAAGCGGGTGAGCAGTTCTTC	CSVGPLLEAGEQFF	TRBJ2-1	TRBV29-1	NA	NA
TGTGCCTGGAGTGTGATGCAGGGGCACTATGGCTACACCTTC	CAWSVMQGHYGYTF	TRBJ1-2	TRBV30	NA	few
TGTGCCAGCAGCCGGAGGGGGCCTCTGAACACTGAAGCTTTCTTT	CASSRRGPLNTEAFF	TRBJ1-1	TRBV7-2	TRBD1	NA
TGTGCCAGCAGGTCGGGGTCGGGCACTGAAGCTTTCTTT	CASRSGSGTEAFF	TRBJ1-1	TRBV9	NA	NA
TGTGCCAGTAGTACGGACAGGCGGGAGACCCAGTACTTC	CASSTDRRETQYF	TRBJ2-5	TRBV19	TRBD1	NA
TGTGCCATCAGTGAGTCGCCTAGCGGGAGACCGCGACGGTTAACAGATACGCAGTATTTT	CAISESPSGRPRRLTDTQYF	TRBJ2-3	TRBV10-3	TRBD2	few
TGTGCCAGCAGTGCATGGCCGGGACAGTGGGATTTT	CASSAWPGQWDF	TRBJ2-3	TRBV25-1	TRBD1	few
TGTGCCAGCAGCTTATGGGACAATGAAGCTTTCTTT	CASSLWDNEAFF	TRBJ1-1	TRBV5-6	NA	NA
TGTGCCAGTAGTATAGGGACAGGGTCCTACGAGCAGTACTTC	CASSIGTGSYEQYF	TRBJ2-7	TRBV19	TRBD1	NA
TGTGCCAGCAGTTACAGGGGAGCCAAAAACATTCAGTACTTC	CASSYRGAKNIQYF	TRBJ2-4	TRBV2	TRBD1	NA
TGTGCCAGCAGCCAAAGGGAGGGGACAGGGGGCCATGGCTACACCTTC	CASSQREGTGGHGYTF	TRBJ1-2	TRBV4-2	TRBD1	NA
TGTGCCAGCAGCGAAAACTCCCGCTACACCTTC	CASSENSRYTF	TRBJ1-2	TRBV9	NA	NA
TGTGCCAGCAGACGAACGTTAGCCAGGGGGCGAGGTCAGCCCCAGCACTTT	CASRRTLARGRGQPQHF	TRBJ1-5	TRBV28	TRBD1	NA
TGTGCCAGCAGAGAATACTTTACAGGGGGTGGTACAGATACGCAGTATTTT	CASREYFTGGGTDTQYF	TRBJ2-3	TRBV6-1	TRBD1	NA
TGCAGCGTTCTGGGCGGGGAGACCCAGTACTTC	CSVLGGETQYF	TRBJ2-5	TRBV29-1	NA	NA
TGCAGCGTTGTTCAGGGATCCTACGAGCAGTACTTC	CSVVQGSYEQYF	TRBJ2-7	TRBV29-1	NA	NA
TGTGCCAGCAGCTTACCCCTAGCGGAGCAGTTCTTC	CASSLPLAEQFF	TRBJ2-1	TRBV7-6	NA	NA
TGTGCCAGCAGTGGGACCGGGACAGGGGGTAGAGAGACCCAGTACTTC	CASSGTGTGGRETQYF	TRBJ2-5	TRBV25-1	TRBD1	once
TGTGCCAGCAGCTTACCCCCGACAGGGGCCATCACAGATACGCAGTATTTT	CASSLPPTGAITDTQYF	TRBJ2-3	TRBV7-3	TRBD1	NA
TGTGCCAGCAGCGTGACAGGGGGAACAGATACGCAGTATTTT	CASSVTGGTDTQYF	TRBJ2-3	TRBV6-4	TRBD1	few
TGTGCCAGCTCACCAACAGGCCTCTCTGGAAACACCATATATTTT	CASSPTGLSGNTIYF	TRBJ1-3	TRBV18	NA	NA
TGTGCCAGCAGCTTAGGAGGTGGTGCGGGAGGTTCCTCCTACGAGCAGTACTTC	CASSLGGGAGGSSYEQYF	TRBJ2-7	TRBV7-9	TRBD2	many
TGTGCCAGCAGCTTAGACCGGGGTAGCGGATTTCAAACCACAGATACGCAGTATTTT	CASSLDRGSGFQTTDTQYF	TRBJ2-3	TRBV11-3	NA	NA
TGTGCCAGCAGCTTATTTTCCAGTTTAAATCAGCCCCAGCATTTT	CASSLFSSLNQPQHF	TRBJ1-5	TRBV7-2	NA	NA
TGTGCCAGCAGAATCCTAGCCAAAAACATTCAGTACTTC	CASRILAKNIQYF	TRBJ2-4	TRBV2	NA	NA
TGCGCCAGCAGCTTAAGGGAGACAGGGACCACTGAAGCTTTCTTT	CASSLRETGTTEAFF	TRBJ1-1	TRBV5-4	TRBD1	NA
TGTGCCAGCAGCCCGGGACGGGGAGGAGATGGCTACACCTTC	CASSPGRGGDGYTF	TRBJ1-2	TRBV9	NA	NA
TGTGCCAGCAGCTGGGGAACAGGGAGATCCGGAGATACGCAGTATTTT	CASSWGTGRSGDTQYF	TRBJ2-3	TRBV6-6	NA	NA
TGTGCCAGCTCCCCCCTACCACAGGGGGCTCTGAACACCGGGGAGCTGTTTTTT	CASSPLPQGALNTGELFF	TRBJ2-2	TRBV18	TRBD1	NA
TGTGCCAGCAGCACCAACCGGGACACATCGAATGAAAAACTGTTTTTT	CASSTNRDTSNEKLFF	TRBJ1-4	TRBV7-9	NA	NA
TGTGCCAGCAGCTCACAGGGGCGGACAGATACGCAGTATTTT	CASSSQGRTDTQYF	TRBJ2-3	TRBV11-2	TRBD1	NA
TGTGCCAGCAGTCAAATGGGACAGGGGGCTGAGCCCCAGCATTTT	CASSQMGQGAEPQHF	TRBJ1-5	TRBV28	TRBD1	NA
TGTGCCAGCAGCTGGCCCCCCTCGGACAGGAGCTCCTACGAGCAGTACTTC	CASSWPPSDRSSYEQYF	TRBJ2-7	TRBV11-2	TRBD1	NA
TGTGCCAGCAGCTCTGGGGGGGCCTACGAGCAGTACTTC	CASSSGGAYEQYF	TRBJ2-7	TRBV5-4	TRBD2	NA
TGTGCCAGCAGCCTTTACGTCGGGACTAGCGGGAAAGAGACCCAGTACTTC	CASSLYVGTSGKETQYF	TRBJ2-5	TRBV5-4	TRBD2	NA
TGTGCCAGCTCACCAGGGTCGGGTACTGAAGCTTTCTTT	CASSPGSGTEAFF	TRBJ1-1	TRBV18	NA	NA
TGTGCCAGCAGCCTGGGGGGGGGTTCCAACACCATATATTTT	CASSLGGGSNTIYF	TRBJ1-3	TRBV5-6	NA	few
TGTGCCAGCAGCCCTTTAGTGGGCATCCTGGCCAATGAGCAGTTCTTC	CASSPLVGILANEQFF	TRBJ2-1	TRBV7-9	NA	NA